These T cell receptor beta chains were read from a single sample in a study of cytomegalovirus exposure and HLA in healthy donors. Some clones are missing from TCRdb's copy, which holds only in-frame ones; the method was immunoSEQ multiplex PCR. The repertoire holds under 150,000 clones, around three quarters seen once, with about 3.3% in the top ten. The specimen was PBMCs. These receptors originate from a woman aged 25 to 45 in good health and CMV-seropositive. CDR3s include the opening cysteine and the closing phenylalanine or tryptophan. Fields, in order: D gene, J gene, V gene, clone size, CDR3 DNA, CDR3 protein. D genes are given only for firm matches. Not every row has a clone size; where given, it reads once, few, many or a size class.

D gene: .; J gene: TRBJ1-1; V gene: TRBV7-2; clone size: .; CDR3 DNA: TGTGCCAGCAGCTTAGTCGGCAGGGGCGGGGGAGCTTTCTTT; CDR3 protein: CASSLVGRGGGAFF
D gene: .; J gene: TRBJ1-4; V gene: TRBV5-1; clone size: .; CDR3 DNA: TGCGCCAGCAGCTTGGGGGACACCTCTAATGAAAAACTGTTTTTT; CDR3 protein: CASSLGDTSNEKLFF
D gene: .; J gene: TRBJ2-5; V gene: TRBV25-1; clone size: .; CDR3 DNA: TGTGCCAGCAGTGAAAGGACAGTCCGAGAGACCCAGTACTTC; CDR3 protein: CASSERTVRETQYF
D gene: .; J gene: TRBJ1-2; V gene: TRBV4-3; clone size: .; CDR3 DNA: TGCGCCAGCAGCCAAGCCCGAAGACAGCCTTACTATGGCTACACCTTC; CDR3 protein: CASSQARRQPYYGYTF
D gene: TRBD2; J gene: TRBJ2-7; V gene: TRBV5-4; clone size: .; CDR3 DNA: TGTGCCAGCAGCTTGGCAGGGACTAGCGGGGGTATCTACGAGCAGTACTTC; CDR3 protein: CASSLAGTSGGIYEQYF
D gene: TRBD1; J gene: TRBJ1-5; V gene: TRBV10-1; clone size: .; CDR3 DNA: TGCGCCAGCACTAAGGACAGGGATGACAATCAGCCCCAGCATTTT; CDR3 protein: CASTKDRDDNQPQHF
D gene: .; J gene: TRBJ1-3; V gene: TRBV18; clone size: .; CDR3 DNA: TGTGCCAGCTCACCAGAAAGAGGACTAGGAAACACCATATATTTT; CDR3 protein: CASSPERGLGNTIYF
D gene: TRBD1; J gene: TRBJ1-2; V gene: TRBV18; clone size: .; CDR3 DNA: TGTGCCAGCTCACGACCGGGACAGGGACCCGATAACTATGGCTACACCTTC; CDR3 protein: CASSRPGQGPDNYGYTF
D gene: TRBD2; J gene: TRBJ2-4; V gene: TRBV19; clone size: few; CDR3 DNA: TGTGCCACCTTGATCATCCCAAGCGGGGGGGACAAAAACATTCAGTACTTC; CDR3 protein: CATLIIPSGGDKNIQYF
D gene: TRBD1; J gene: TRBJ2-7; V gene: TRBV29-1; clone size: .; CDR3 DNA: TGCAGCGGACAGGGGAACGGTTACGAGCAGTACTTC; CDR3 protein: CSGQGNGYEQYF
D gene: TRBD1; J gene: TRBJ1-3; V gene: TRBV29-1; clone size: few; CDR3 DNA: TGCAGCGTCCGGACAGGGGGCTTCTCTGGAAACACCATATATTTT; CDR3 protein: CSVRTGGFSGNTIYF
D gene: .; J gene: TRBJ1-2; V gene: TRBV19; clone size: .; CDR3 DNA: TGTGCCAGTAGTACAACACAGGGCTACTATGGCTACACCTTC; CDR3 protein: CASSTTQGYYGYTF
D gene: .; J gene: TRBJ2-2; V gene: TRBV4-2; clone size: .; CDR3 DNA: TGTGCCAGCAGCCAAGGAGCGAACACCGGGGAGCTGTTTTTT; CDR3 protein: CASSQGANTGELFF
D gene: .; J gene: TRBJ1-4; V gene: TRBV14; clone size: .; CDR3 DNA: TGTGCCAGCAGCCAAGCCCGAGGGATCAGGGGTGAAAAACTGTTTTTT; CDR3 protein: CASSQARGIRGEKLFF
D gene: .; J gene: TRBJ2-1; V gene: TRBV19; clone size: once; CDR3 DNA: TGTGCCAGTAGTATGAGGTCGACCGGTGAGCAGTTCTTC; CDR3 protein: CASSMRSTGEQFF